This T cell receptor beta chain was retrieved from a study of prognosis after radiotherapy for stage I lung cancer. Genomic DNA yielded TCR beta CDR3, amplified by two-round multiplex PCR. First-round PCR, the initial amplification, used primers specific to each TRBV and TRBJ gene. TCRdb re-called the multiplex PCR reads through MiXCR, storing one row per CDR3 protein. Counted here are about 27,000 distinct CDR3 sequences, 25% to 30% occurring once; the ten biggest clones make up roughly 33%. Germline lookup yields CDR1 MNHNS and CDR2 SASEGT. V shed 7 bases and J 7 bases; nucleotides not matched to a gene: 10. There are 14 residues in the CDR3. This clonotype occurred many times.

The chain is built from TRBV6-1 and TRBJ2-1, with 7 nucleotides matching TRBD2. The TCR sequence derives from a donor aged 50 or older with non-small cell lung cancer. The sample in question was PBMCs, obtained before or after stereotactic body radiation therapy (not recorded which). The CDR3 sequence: CASIYVSGGNEQFF. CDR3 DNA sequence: TGTGCCAGCATCTACGTCTCGGGGGGTAATGAGCAGTTCTTC.